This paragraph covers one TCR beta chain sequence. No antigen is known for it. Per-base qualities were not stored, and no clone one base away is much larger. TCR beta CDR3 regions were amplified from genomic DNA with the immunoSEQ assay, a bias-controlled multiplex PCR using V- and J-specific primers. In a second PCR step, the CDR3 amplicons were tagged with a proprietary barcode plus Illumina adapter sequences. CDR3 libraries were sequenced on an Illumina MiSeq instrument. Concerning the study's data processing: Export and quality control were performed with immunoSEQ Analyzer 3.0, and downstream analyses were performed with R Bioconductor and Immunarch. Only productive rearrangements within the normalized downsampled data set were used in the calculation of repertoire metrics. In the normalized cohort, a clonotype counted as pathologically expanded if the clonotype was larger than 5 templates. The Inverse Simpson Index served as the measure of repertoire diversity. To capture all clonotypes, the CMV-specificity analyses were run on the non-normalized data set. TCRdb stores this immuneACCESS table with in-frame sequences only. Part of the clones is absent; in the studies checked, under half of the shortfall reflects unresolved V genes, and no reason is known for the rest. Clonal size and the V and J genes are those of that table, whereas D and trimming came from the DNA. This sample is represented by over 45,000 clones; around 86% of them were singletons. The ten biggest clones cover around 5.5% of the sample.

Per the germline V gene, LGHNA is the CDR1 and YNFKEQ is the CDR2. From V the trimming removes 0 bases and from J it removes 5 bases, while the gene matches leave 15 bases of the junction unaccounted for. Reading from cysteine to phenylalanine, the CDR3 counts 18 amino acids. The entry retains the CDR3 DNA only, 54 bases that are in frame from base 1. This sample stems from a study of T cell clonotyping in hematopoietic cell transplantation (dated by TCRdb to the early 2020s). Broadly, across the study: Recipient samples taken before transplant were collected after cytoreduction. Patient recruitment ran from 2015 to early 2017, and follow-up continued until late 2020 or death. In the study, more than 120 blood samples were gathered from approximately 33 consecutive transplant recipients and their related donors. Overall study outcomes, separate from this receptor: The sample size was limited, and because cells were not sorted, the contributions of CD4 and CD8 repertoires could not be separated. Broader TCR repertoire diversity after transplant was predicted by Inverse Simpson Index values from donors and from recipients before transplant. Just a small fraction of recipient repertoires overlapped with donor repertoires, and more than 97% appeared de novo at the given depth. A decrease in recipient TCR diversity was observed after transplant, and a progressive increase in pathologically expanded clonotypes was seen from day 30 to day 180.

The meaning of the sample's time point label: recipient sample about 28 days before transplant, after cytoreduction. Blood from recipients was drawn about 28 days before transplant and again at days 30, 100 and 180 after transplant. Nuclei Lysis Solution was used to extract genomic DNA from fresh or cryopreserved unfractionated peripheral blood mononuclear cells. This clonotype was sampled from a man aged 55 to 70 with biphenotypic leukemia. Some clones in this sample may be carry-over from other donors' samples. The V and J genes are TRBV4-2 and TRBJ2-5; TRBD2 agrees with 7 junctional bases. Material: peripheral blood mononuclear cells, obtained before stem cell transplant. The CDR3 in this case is CASSQDRSGARPRETQYF. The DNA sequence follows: TGTGCCAGCAGCCAAGACCGCAGCGGGGCCCGCCCCAGGGAGACCCAGTACTTC.